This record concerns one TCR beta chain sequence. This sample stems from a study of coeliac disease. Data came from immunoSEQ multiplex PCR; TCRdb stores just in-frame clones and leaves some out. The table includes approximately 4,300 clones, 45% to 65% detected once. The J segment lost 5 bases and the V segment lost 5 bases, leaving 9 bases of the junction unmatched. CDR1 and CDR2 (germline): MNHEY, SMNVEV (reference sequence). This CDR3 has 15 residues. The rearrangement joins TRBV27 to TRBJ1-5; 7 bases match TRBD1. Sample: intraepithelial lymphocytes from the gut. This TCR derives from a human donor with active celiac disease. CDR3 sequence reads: CASSRSTGRHQPQHF. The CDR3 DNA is TGTGCCAGCAGTCGGTCGACAGGGAGGCATCAGCCCCAGCATTTT.